These 6 T cell receptor beta chains were sequenced from one sample in a study of blood T cell repertoires in COVID-19. Libraries were prepared by immunoSEQ multiplex PCR; TCRdb keeps only in-frame clonotypes and omits some of them. The data hold 75,000 to 80,000 clones, with 75% to 90% observed a single time. The sequenced sample consisted of peripheral blood. The receptors stem from a human donor in a cohort sampled during active COVID-19.

This sequence joins TRBV28 and TRBJ2-7, with 11 nucleotides matching TRBD2. In germline, CDR1 is MDHEN, CDR2 SYDVKM. Losses at the gene ends were 6 bases for V and 4 bases for J; bases not matched to a gene: 8. This CDR3 has 15 amino acids. CDR3 residues: CASRGTSGSFYEQYF. The CDR3, as DNA: TGTGCCAGCAGGGGTACTAGCGGGAGTTTTTACGAGCAGTACTTC.

The CDR3 DNA is TGTGCCAGCAGCTTACACAGCTCCTACGAGCAGTACTTC. It yields the protein CASSLHSSYEQYF. The rearrangement uses TRBV7-9 and TRBJ2-7; no clear D gene. V gave up 2 bases and J gave up 0 bases, with 5 bases separating them. This CDR3 spans 13 amino acids. Germline V gene data show CDR1 as SEHNR and CDR2 as FQNEAQ (reference sequence).

This chain joins TRBV5-4 and TRBJ1-1, with 8 bases aligning to TRBD1. The CDR3 length is 13 residues. Germline-derived CDR1 and CDR2 are SGHNT and YYREEE (reference sequence). Germline trimming cut 0 bases from V and 12 bases from J; bases unmatched to any gene: 7. In DNA form, the CDR3 reads TGTGCCAGCAGCTTGGCCCTCCAGGGGGCGTCTTTCTTT. It is translated as CASSLALQGASFF. Together with reference TRBV5-4 and TRBJ1-1, the CDR3 gives the full variable domain: ETGVTQSPTHLIKTRGQQVTLRCSSQSGHNTVSWYQQALGQGPQFIFQYYREEENGRGNFPPRFSGLQFPNYSSELNVNALELDDSALYLCASSLALQGASFFGQGTRLTVV.

The V call is TRBV7-2, the J call TRBJ2-3, with TRBD2 as a possible D gene (6 bases). Germline V gene sequence: CDR1 SGHTA, CDR2 FQGNSA. The CDR3 is 13 amino acids. The V and J ends lost 5 bases and 4 bases respectively, with 10 bases between them. CDR3 amino acids: CASSRELADTQYF. CDR3 bases: TGTGCCAGCAGCCGGGAGTTAGCAGATACGCAGTATTTT.

The V and J genes are TRBV24-1 and TRBJ1-2; 10 bases map to TRBD1. Trimming cost V 4 bases and J 5 bases; bases outside gene matches: 3. Germline V gene sequence: CDR1 KGHDR, CDR2 SFDVKD. This CDR3 contains 14 residues. The CDR3 DNA reads TGTGCCACCAGTGACCCGGGACAGGGGTATGGCTACACCTTC. Its translation: CATSDPGQGYGYTF.

V and J are TRBV18 and TRBJ2-7; weak D call: TRBD1 (5 bases). The CDR3 covers 12 residues. The germline V gene has CDR1 KGHSH and CDR2 LQKENI. V was cut by 2 bases and J by 7 bases, with 9 bases left in between. As DNA, the CDR3 is TGTGCCAGCTCACCAGGCAGGGAAGAGCAGTACTTC. Protein product: CASSPGREEQYF.